Below, 8 T cell receptor beta chains from the same sample are listed, as sequenced in a study of cytomegalovirus exposure and HLA in healthy donors (dated by TCRdb to the late 2010s). Libraries came from the immunoSEQ multiplex PCR assay. Sourced from immuneACCESS, this table was stored by TCRdb with only in-frame sequences that have V and J called. A share of the clones is absent; for the studies checked, an unresolved V gene accounts for under half, and the remainder has no known explanation. Present in this sample are 150,000 to 200,000 clones, around 92% of which were seen just once. The biggest ten clones account for around 4.4% of the sample. The sequenced material came from PBMCs. These receptors all come from a man between 18 and 29 years old in good health and CMV-seropositive.

This clone was observed a handful of times. The CDR3 DNA follows: TGTGCCAGCAGCTTGACAGATCTTGAAGCTTTCTTT. Residues: CASSLTDLEAFF. V is TRBV5-6 and J is TRBJ1-1; D is uncertain. The V and J ends lost 1 base and 7 bases respectively, with 8 bases between them. Germline CDR1 is SGHDT and CDR2 is YYEEEE. CDR3 length equals 12 residues.

This clone has a handful of counts. The chain uses TRBV4-1 and TRBJ2-7; TRBD1 matches 9 bases. The CDR3 loop spans 14 amino acids. V lost 5 bases and J lost 6; bases outside the gene matches: 8. Germline CDR1 and CDR2: MGHRA and YSYEKL. The chain's CDR3 is CASSFRDREGEQYF. The CDR3 DNA reads as TGCGCCAGCAGCTTCCGGGACAGGGAAGGCGAGCAGTACTTC.

The chain recombines TRBV5-1 with TRBJ2-4, with D tentatively TRBD1 (5 bases). Per the germline V gene, CDR1 is SGHRS and CDR2 is YFSETQ. V lost 2 bases, J lost 8 bases, and 23 bases lay in between. CDR3 length equals 17 residues. The CDR3 DNA follows: TGCGCCAGCAGCTTAGGGCAGGGCGACCTGGGTTGGGACATTCAGTACTTC. This encodes CASSLGQGDLGWDIQYF.

The V call is TRBV30, the J call TRBJ1-4; possible D gene TRBD1, 5 bases. Germline V lookup: CDR1 GTSNPN, CDR2 SVGIG (reference sequence). The CDR3 spans 13 residues. V was shortened by 5 bases and J by 0 bases, with 7 bases between the two germline ends. In DNA, the CDR3 is TGTGCCTGGGACAGAGCAACTAATGAAAAACTGTTTTTT. It codes for CAWDRATNEKLFF.

The rearrangement links TRBV6-4 to TRBJ2-3; TRBD2 aligns across 11 bases. The CDR3 spans 19 residues. After removal of 0 bases from V and 2 bases from J, the junction contained 10 bases not matched to a gene. Germline V CDR1 and CDR2: MRHNA, SNTAGT. Written as DNA, the CDR3 is TGTGCCAGCAGTGACTCTTTCGCAGGGACTAGCGGCACCACAGATACGCAGTATTTT. This translates into CASSDSFAGTSGTTDTQYF.

This rearrangement joins TRBV4-1 to TRBJ1-2, with D perhaps TRBD1 (5 bases). V dropped 0 bases and J dropped 3 bases, with 8 bases sitting between them. CDR3 length equals 14 residues. Germline CDR1 is MGHRA and CDR2 is YSYEKL. The CDR3 DNA follows: TGCGCCAGCAGCCAAGACGAAGGGGACTATGGCTACACCTTC. Its translation is CASSQDEGDYGYTF.

The chain is built from TRBV2 and TRBJ1-4; D may be TRBD1 (5 bases). Germline-derived CDR1 and CDR2 are SNHLY and FYNNEI. The CDR3 consists of 15 residues. V dropped 5 bases and J dropped 0 bases, with 10 bases sitting between them. The DNA for the CDR3 is TGTGCCAGCAGTCTTTTGACAGCAACTAATGAAAAACTGTTTTTT. It translates to CASSLLTATNEKLFF.

This chain links TRBV6-1 with TRBJ1-2; tentative D call: TRBD1 (6 bases). The germline CDR1 and CDR2 sequences are MNHNS and SASEGT. V lost 1 base, J lost 7 bases, and 16 bases lay in between. The CDR3 runs 15 residues. Here the CDR3 DNA reads TGTGCCAGCAGTGAAGGGGACATAGGGTGGGGTGGCTACACCTTC. It yields the protein CASSEGDIGWGGYTF.